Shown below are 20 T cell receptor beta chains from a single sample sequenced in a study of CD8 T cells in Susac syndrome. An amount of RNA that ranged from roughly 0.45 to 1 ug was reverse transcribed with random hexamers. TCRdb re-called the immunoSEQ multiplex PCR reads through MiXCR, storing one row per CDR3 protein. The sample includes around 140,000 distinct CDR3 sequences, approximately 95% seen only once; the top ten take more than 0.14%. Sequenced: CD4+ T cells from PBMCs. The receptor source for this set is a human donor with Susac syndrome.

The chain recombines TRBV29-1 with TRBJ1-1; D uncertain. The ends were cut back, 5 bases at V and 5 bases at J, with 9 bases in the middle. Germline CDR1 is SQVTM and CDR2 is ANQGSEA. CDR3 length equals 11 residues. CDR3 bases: TGCAGCGTTTCATGGGATACTGAAGCTTTCTTT. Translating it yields CSVSWDTEAFF.

The DNA of the CDR3 is TGCGCCAGCAGCTTGGGGGACAGGTCTAATTCACCCCTCCACTTT. Protein: CASSLGDRSNSPLHF. This sequence joins TRBV5-1 and TRBJ1-6; 8 nucleotides align to TRBD1. This CDR3 contains 15 residues. J lost 6 bases, V lost 0 bases, and 2 bases had no gene match. Germline V gene sequence: CDR1 SGHRS, CDR2 YFSETQ.

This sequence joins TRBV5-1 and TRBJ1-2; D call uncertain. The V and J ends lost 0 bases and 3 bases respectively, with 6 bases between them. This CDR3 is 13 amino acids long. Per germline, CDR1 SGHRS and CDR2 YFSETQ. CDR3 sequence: CASSLDWDYGYTF. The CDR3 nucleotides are TGCGCCAGCAGCTTGGACTGGGACTATGGCTACACCTTC.

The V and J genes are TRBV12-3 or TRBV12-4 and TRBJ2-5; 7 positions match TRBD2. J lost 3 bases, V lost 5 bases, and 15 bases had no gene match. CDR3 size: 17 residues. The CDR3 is CASSRVPDQRGEETQYF. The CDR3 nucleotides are TGTGCCAGCAGTCGGGTCCCTGATCAGCGGGGAGAAGAGACCCAGTACTTC.

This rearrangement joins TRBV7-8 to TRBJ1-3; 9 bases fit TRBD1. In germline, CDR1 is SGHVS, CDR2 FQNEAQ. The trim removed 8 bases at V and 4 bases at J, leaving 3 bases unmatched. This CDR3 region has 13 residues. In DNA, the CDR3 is TGTGCCAGCGGGACAGGGCTGGGAAACACCATATATTTT. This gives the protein CASGTGLGNTIYF. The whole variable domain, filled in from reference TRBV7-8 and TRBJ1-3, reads GAGVSQSPRYKVAKRGQDVALRCDPISGHVSLFWYQQALGQGPEFLTYFQNEAQLDKSGLPSDRFFAERPEGSVSTLKIQRTQQEDSAVYLCASGTGLGNTIYFGEGSWLTVV.

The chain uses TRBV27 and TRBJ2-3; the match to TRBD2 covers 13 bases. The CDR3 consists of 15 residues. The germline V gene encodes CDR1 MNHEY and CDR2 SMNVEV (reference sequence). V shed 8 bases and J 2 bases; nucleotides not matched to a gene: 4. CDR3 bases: TGTGCCAGCGGAACTAGCGGGGGGGTCACAGATACGCAGTATTTT. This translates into CASGTSGGVTDTQYF.

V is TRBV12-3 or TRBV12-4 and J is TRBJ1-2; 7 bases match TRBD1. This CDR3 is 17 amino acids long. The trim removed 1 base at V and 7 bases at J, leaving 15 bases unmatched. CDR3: CASSLGGQPVWGGGYTF. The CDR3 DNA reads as TGTGCCAGCAGTTTAGGGGGACAGCCCGTGTGGGGAGGTGGCTACACCTTC.

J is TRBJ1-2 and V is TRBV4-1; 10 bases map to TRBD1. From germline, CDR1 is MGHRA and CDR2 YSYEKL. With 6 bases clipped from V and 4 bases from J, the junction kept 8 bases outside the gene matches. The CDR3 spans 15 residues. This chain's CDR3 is CASRDDRGLGYGYTF. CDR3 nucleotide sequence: TGCGCCAGCAGAGACGACAGGGGGCTCGGCTATGGCTACACCTTC.

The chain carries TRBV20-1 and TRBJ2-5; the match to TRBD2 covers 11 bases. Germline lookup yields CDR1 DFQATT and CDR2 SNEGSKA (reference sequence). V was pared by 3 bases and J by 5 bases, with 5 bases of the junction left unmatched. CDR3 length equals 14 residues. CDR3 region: CSARLAGGSETQYF. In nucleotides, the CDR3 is TGCAGTGCTAGGCTAGCGGGAGGTTCTGAGACCCAGTACTTC.

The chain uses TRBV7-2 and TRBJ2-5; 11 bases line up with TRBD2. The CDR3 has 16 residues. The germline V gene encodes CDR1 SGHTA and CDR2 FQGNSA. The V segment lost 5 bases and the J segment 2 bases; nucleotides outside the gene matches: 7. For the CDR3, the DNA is TGTGCCAGCAGCCCAGGGACTAGCGGAAAACAAGAGACCCAGTACTTC. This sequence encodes CASSPGTSGKQETQYF.

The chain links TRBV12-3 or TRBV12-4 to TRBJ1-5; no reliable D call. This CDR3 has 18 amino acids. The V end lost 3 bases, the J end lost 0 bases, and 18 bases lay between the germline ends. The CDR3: CASSFVVGVDISNQPQHF. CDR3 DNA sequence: TGTGCCAGCAGTTTTGTTGTTGGAGTCGATATTAGCAATCAGCCCCAGCATTTT.

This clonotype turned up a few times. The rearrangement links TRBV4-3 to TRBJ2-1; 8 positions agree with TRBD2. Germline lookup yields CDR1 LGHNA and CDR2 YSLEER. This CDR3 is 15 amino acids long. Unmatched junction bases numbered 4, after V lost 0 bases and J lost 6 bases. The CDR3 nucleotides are TGCGCCAGCAGCCAAGATTACAGCGGGGGCAATGAGCAGTTCTTC. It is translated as CASSQDYSGGNEQFF.

The CDR3 loop is CAWSKRTGRGPEAFF. CDR3 bases: TGTGCCTGGAGCAAACGGACAGGGAGGGGACCTGAAGCTTTCTTT. The V and J genes are TRBV30 and TRBJ1-1, with 8 bases fitting TRBD1. The CDR3 is 15 amino acids. Germline V lookup: CDR1 GTSNPN, CDR2 SVGIG (reference sequence). V trimming: 3 bases; J trimming: 6 bases; junction bases outside the gene matches: 12. Together with reference TRBV30 and TRBJ1-1, the CDR3 gives the full variable domain: SQTIHQWPATLVQPVGSPLSLECTVEGTSNPNLYWYRQAAGRGLQLLFYSVGIGQISSEVPQNLSASRPQDRQFILSSKKLLLSDSGFYLCAWSKRTGRGPEAFFGQGTRLTVV.

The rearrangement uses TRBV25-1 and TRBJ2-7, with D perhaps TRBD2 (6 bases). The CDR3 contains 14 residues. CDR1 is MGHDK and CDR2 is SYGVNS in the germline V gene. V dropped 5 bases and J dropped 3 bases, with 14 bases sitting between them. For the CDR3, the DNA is TGTGCCAGCAGTAAGCTGGGGGGAGTCTACGAGCAGTACTTC. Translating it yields CASSKLGGVYEQYF.

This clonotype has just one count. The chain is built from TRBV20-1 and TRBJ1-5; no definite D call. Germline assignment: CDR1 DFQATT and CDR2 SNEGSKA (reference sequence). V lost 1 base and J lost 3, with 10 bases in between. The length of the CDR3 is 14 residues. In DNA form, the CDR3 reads TGCAGTGCTAGAGGCCTGGCAGACAATCAGCCCCAGCATTTT. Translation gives CSARGLADNQPQHF.

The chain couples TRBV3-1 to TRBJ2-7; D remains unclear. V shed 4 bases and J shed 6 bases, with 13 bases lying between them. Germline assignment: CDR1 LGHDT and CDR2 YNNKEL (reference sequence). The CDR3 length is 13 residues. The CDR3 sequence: CASSLQLEGEQYF. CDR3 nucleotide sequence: TGTGCCAGCAGCCTCCAGTTAGAAGGCGAGCAGTACTTC.

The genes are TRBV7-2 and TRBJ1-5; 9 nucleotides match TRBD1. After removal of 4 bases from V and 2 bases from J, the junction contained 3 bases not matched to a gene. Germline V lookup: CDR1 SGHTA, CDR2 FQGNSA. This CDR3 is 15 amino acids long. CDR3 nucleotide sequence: TGTGCCAGCAGCTCAGACAGGGGGTGCAATCAGCCCCAGCATTTT. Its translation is CASSSDRGCNQPQHF.

The CDR3 sequence is CASSQGGGAGSSYEQYF. CDR3 in DNA: TGTGCCAGCAGCCAAGGGGGAGGAGCGGGTAGCTCCTACGAGCAGTACTTC. This chain uses TRBV14 with TRBJ2-7; D might be TRBD2 (6 bases). Trimming removed 1 base at V and 0 bases at J, with 16 bases between. This CDR3 region has 17 residues. The germline V gene encodes CDR1 SGHDN and CDR2 FVKESK. Looking up the rest from reference TRBV14 and TRBJ2-7 gives the full variable domain: EAGVTQFPSHSVIEKGQTVTLRCDPISGHDNLYWYRRVMGKEIKFLLHFVKESKQDESGMPNNRFLAERTGGTYSTLKVQPAELEDSGVYFCASSQGGGAGSSYEQYFGPGTRLTVT.

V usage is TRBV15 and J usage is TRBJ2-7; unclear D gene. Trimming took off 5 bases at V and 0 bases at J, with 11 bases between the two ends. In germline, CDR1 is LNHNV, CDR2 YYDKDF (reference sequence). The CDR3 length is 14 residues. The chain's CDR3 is CATSLGGISYEQYF. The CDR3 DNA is TGTGCCACCAGCCTAGGTGGGATCTCCTACGAGCAGTACTTC. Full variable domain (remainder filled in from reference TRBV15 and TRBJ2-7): DAMVIQNPRYQVTQFGKPVTLSCSQTLNHNVMYWYQQKSSQAPKLLFHYYDKDFNNEADTPDNFQSRRPNTSFCFLDIRSPGLGDTAMYLCATSLGGISYEQYFGPGTRLTVT.

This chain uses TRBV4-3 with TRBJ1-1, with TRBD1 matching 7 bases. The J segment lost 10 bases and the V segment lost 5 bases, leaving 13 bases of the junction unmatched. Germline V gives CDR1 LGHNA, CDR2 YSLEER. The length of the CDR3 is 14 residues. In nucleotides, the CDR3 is TGCGCCAGCAGCGGCCACGCAGGGACAGTGGGAGCTTTCTTT. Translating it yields CASSGHAGTVGAFF.